The table lists the clone carrying this T cell receptor beta chain with a few counts. Its specificity is not known. Library construction for TCR beta used iRepertoire HTBI primers and Arm-PCR of CDR3 regions. Each CDR3 protein gets one entry after TCRdb re-called the multiplex PCR reads with MiXCR. The sample contains roughly 500,000 distinct CDR3 sequences, roughly 20% of which appear only once. Stated time point: persistent/refractory GD, antithyroid drugs over 5 years with positive TRAb. The authors made the TCR library using RNA they extracted from PBMCs. In each case, Graves' disease was diagnosed per American Thyroid Association guidelines. The sample comes from a study of regulatory T cells in long-lasting Graves disease. Overall study results and limits: Persistent disease favored TRBV28, TRBJ1-2 and TRBJ2-5. Only a small sample size was used, which may have cut accuracy.

The CDR3 spans 16 residues. Between the trimmed V and J ends, which lost 3 bases and 3 bases, there was a span of 14 bases. CDR1 and CDR2 from the germline V gene are MNHEY and SMNVEV (reference sequence). The material was peripheral blood mononuclear cells (PBMCs), obtained when the disease was refractory, from a patient treated with antithyroid drugs. The clonotype comes from a female donor with Graves disease. The chain links TRBV27 to TRBJ2-2, with D perhaps TRBD1 (6 bases). CDR3 amino acids: CASSFRYRADTGELFF. As DNA, the CDR3 is TGTGCCAGCAGTTTTCGGTACAGGGCCGACACCGGGGAGCTGTTTTTT.